The entry below describes one TCR beta chain. Antigen: not known. These data originate in a study of response to subunit inactivated influenza vaccine. This CDR3 contains 17 residues. Germline CDR1 SGHRS, CDR2 YFSETQ. Trimming left V 4 bases short and J 4 bases short, with 20 bases between. TCRdb re-derived calls from the RT-PCR reads in MiXCR, one entry per CDR3 protein. The profile shows about 500,000 distinct CDR3 sequences, approximately 15% of them singletons. Whole-study results and caveats: New T cells are recruited in small numbers by each seasonal influenza vaccination, according to the authors' suggestion.

This TCR was recovered from a man aged 50 to 69 who received an inactivated influenza vaccine. Sequencing was performed on CD4+ T cells sorted from PBMCs, taken around 25 months after vaccination. The chain combines TRBV5-1 with TRBJ2-2; D may be TRBD2 (6 bases). CDR3 nucleotides: TGCGCCAGCAGCATTCTGGGGCTAGCGAAGACCACCGGGGAGCTGTTTTTT. Its protein is CASSILGLAKTTGELFF.